In this sample, the clone carrying this TCR beta chain turned up many times. Its antigen is not identified. TCRdb redid the calling of the 5' RACE reads with MiXCR, one entry per CDR3 protein. The top ten clones hold 4.5% to 5.5% of a sample with tens of thousands of distinct CDR3 sequences, just over 2% of them seen once. The CDR3 extends over 14 amino acids. Germline V gene data show CDR1 as LNHNV and CDR2 as YYDKDF (reference sequence). The V end lost 1 base, the J end lost 5 bases, and 11 bases lay between the germline ends. The sample originates from a study of beta chain bispecific antibodies for T cell cancers. Study-wide points: Anti-TRBV5-5 antibody staining may include highly similar TRBV5-6 cells. The TRBV12-3 share of total TRBV signal fell 97% to 99% after anti-TRBV12 rather than anti-CD19 exposure. In these mixed samples, most targeted TRBV reads derived from the leukemia cell line.

Blood mononuclear cells were expanded for two to three days using either OKT3 anti-CD3 antibody or CD3/CD28 beads. The clonotype was recovered from a human donor in good health. Some clones in this sample may be carry-over from other donors' samples. Source: healthy donor T cells cultured with leukemia cells, taken from a culture containing a bispecific antibody targeting TCR Vbeta12. The V gene is TRBV15, the J gene TRBJ2-5; the D gene could be TRBD1 or TRBD2 (5 bases each). The CDR3 nucleotides are TGTGCCACCAGCAGAGTGAGGGGTTTGGAGACCCAGTACTTC. Protein sequence: CATSRVRGLETQYF.